The 13 T cell receptor beta chains reported below all come from one sample, sequenced in a study of blood T cell repertoires in COVID-19. Sequencing was performed with immunoSEQ multiplex PCR; in TCRdb, only in-frame clones are kept and a portion is missing. This table holds 100,000 to 120,000 clones, about 79% found once. Source material: peripheral blood. These receptors came from an elderly woman with active or convalescent COVID-19.

This rearrangement joins TRBV28 to TRBJ1-4, with TRBD1 identical over 8 bases. Germline V gene data show CDR1 as MDHEN and CDR2 as SYDVKM. V lost 5 bases, J lost 5 bases, and 7 bases stayed unmatched. This CDR3 is built from 15 residues. The CDR3 DNA is TGTGCCAGCAGTCCTCAGGGGGCCCTAAATGAAAAACTGTTTTTT. This codes for CASSPQGALNEKLFF. The variable domain in full, with the rest retrieved from reference TRBV28 and TRBJ1-4, is DVKVTQSSRYLVKRTGEKVFLECVQDMDHENMFWYRQDPGLGLRLIYFSYDVKMKEKGDIPEGYSVSREKKERFSLILESASTNQTSMYLCASSPQGALNEKLFFGSGTQLSVL.

V usage is TRBV18 and J usage is TRBJ2-3; unclear D gene. Germline CDR1 KGHSH, CDR2 LQKENI. CDR3 size: 13 residues. V was clipped by 2 bases and J by 2 bases, with 5 bases between them. CDR3 nucleotides: TGTGCCAGCTCACCAGACACCACAGATACGCAGTATTTT. Translated, it gives CASSPDTTDTQYF.

This chain uses TRBV7-8 with TRBJ2-7, with TRBD2 matching over 7 bases. The CDR3 has 17 residues. Germline V lookup: CDR1 SGHVS, CDR2 FQNEAQ. The junction had 14 bases not matched to a gene; V was cut back by 3 bases and J by 3 bases. CDR3 protein: CASSLGGLRGIDYEQYF. The CDR3, as DNA: TGTGCCAGCAGCTTGGGGGGACTGCGGGGGATCGACTACGAGCAGTACTTC.

This clone has only a few counts. The chain couples TRBV2 to TRBJ1-1, with 11 nucleotides matching TRBD1. Germline loops: CDR1 SNHLY, CDR2 FYNNEI. Trimming at V came to 10 bases and at J to 3 bases, leaving 16 bases not matched to a gene. There are 17 residues in the CDR3. CDR3 sequence: CATTLPGQGARDTEAFF. The CDR3 nucleotides read TGTGCCACAACCCTCCCCGGACAGGGGGCTAGAGACACTGAAGCTTTCTTT.

This chain joins TRBV5-1 and TRBJ2-7, with D tentatively TRBD2 (6 bases). V lost 0 bases and J lost 6, with 22 bases in between. The germline CDR1 and CDR2 sequences are SGHRS and YFSETQ. The CDR3 has 17 residues. CDR3 bases: TGCGCCAGCAGCTTGGTCGTCAATCTGAGGGGAGGTTCCGAGCAGTACTTC. Amino acid sequence: CASSLVVNLRGGSEQYF.

This clone is a singleton in its sample. The CDR3 coding sequence is TGTGCCAGCAGCTTGGACAGGGGTGACGAGCAGTACTTC. This sequence encodes CASSLDRGDEQYF. The V and J genes are TRBV5-4 and TRBJ2-7, with TRBD1 matching 7 bases. Germline V gene data show CDR1 as SGHNT and CDR2 as YYREEE (reference sequence). This CDR3 comprises 13 residues. V was clipped by 0 bases and J by 5 bases; unmatched bases: 2.

V is TRBV9 and J is TRBJ1-2; TRBD1 matches at 9 bases. CDR1 and CDR2 from the germline V gene are SGDLS and YYNGEE. The CDR3 extends over 17 amino acids. The V gene end was trimmed by 3 bases and the J gene end by 6 bases; junction bases not matched to a gene: 15. The CDR3: CASSDRTGAWGVHGYTF. The CDR3 nucleotides are TGTGCCAGCAGCGACCGGACAGGGGCCTGGGGGGTCCATGGCTACACCTTC.

The genes are TRBV5-4 and TRBJ1-2; TRBD1 might be the D (6 bases). This CDR3 region has 16 residues. Germline lookup yields CDR1 SGHNT and CDR2 YYREEE (reference sequence). V dropped 4 bases and J dropped 8 bases, with 24 bases sitting between them. The CDR3 DNA is TGTGCCAGCAGCGGTAAAAATAGACAGGAGATAGGGGGCTACACCTTC. Protein: CASSGKNRQEIGGYTF.

Here the CDR3 reads CASIRQYSSGANVLTF. CDR3 bases: TGTGCCAGCATCCGACAGTACAGCTCTGGGGCCAACGTCCTGACTTTC. The rearrangement links TRBV7-2 to TRBJ2-6; TRBD1 might be the D (5 bases). V was cut by 7 bases and J by 0 bases, with 13 bases left in between. This CDR3 is built from 16 residues. Germline V gene sequence: CDR1 SGHTA, CDR2 FQGNSA.

This clone showed up just once. The chain recombines TRBV7-2 with TRBJ1-1, with D tentatively TRBD1 (6 bases). Germline values: CDR1 SGHTA, CDR2 FQGNSA. The germline V and J ends were trimmed by 1 base and 6 bases, with 12 bases remaining between them. The CDR3 consists of 14 residues. CDR3 protein: CASSLVIWTAEAFF. CDR3 DNA sequence: TGTGCCAGCAGCTTAGTGATATGGACAGCTGAAGCTTTCTTT.

This clone was recorded only once. The chain links TRBV18 to TRBJ1-1, with 7 bases aligning to TRBD1. This CDR3 region has 13 residues. CDR1 KGHSH and CDR2 LQKENI come from the germline V gene. V lost 4 bases, J lost 7 bases, and 6 bases stayed unmatched. CDR3 protein: CASSLDRALEAFF. CDR3 nucleotides: TGTGCCAGCTCACTAGACAGGGCCCTTGAAGCTTTCTTT.

This clone has more than one count but fewer than ten. The chain links TRBV6-1 to TRBJ1-4; D possibly corresponds to TRBD1 (6 bases). Germline V CDR1 and CDR2: MNHNS, SASEGT. The germline V and J ends were trimmed by 2 bases and 2 bases, with 24 bases remaining between them. The CDR3 length is 20 residues. This chain's CDR3 is CASSESPGGRGLSTNEKLFF. DNA of the CDR3: TGTGCCAGCAGTGAAAGTCCCGGGGGGCGGGGACTCTCCACTAATGAAAAACTGTTTTTT.

This chain connects TRBV18 to TRBJ1-4, with D uncertain. CDR1 and CDR2 from the germline V gene are KGHSH and LQKENI. The V end was cut by 1 base, the J end by 5 bases, with 8 bases between. The CDR3 extends over 14 amino acids. Here the CDR3 reads CASSPLRGNEKLFF. The DNA for the CDR3 is TGTGCCAGCTCACCACTTCGGGGAAATGAAAAACTGTTTTTT.